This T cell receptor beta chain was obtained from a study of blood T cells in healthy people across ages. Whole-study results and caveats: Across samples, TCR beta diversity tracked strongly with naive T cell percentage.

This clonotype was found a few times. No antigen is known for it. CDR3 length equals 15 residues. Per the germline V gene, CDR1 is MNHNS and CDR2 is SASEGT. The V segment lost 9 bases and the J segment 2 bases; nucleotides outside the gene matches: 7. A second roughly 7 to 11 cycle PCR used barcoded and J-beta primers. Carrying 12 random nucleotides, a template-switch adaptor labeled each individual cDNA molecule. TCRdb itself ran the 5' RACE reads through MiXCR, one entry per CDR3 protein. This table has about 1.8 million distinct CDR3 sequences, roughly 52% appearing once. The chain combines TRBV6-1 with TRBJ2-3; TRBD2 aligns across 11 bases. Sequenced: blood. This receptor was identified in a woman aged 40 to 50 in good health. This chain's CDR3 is CASPGTSGFTDTQYF. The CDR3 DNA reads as TGTGCCAGTCCGGGGACTAGCGGCTTCACAGATACGCAGTATTTT.